This T cell receptor (beta chain) was retrieved from a study of blood T cell repertoires in COVID-19. The CDR3 contains 16 residues. Trimming shortened V by 6 bases and J by 7 bases, and 21 bases separated the two germline ends. The germline gives CDR1 SGHAT, CDR2 FQNNGV. The table came from immunoSEQ multiplex PCR; TCRdb's copy has only in-frame clones and leaves some out. The repertoire holds 250,000 to 350,000 clones, with around 84% as singletons. The receptor was isolated from a human donor with COVID-19, enrolled during active disease. The donor label of this sample is uncertain. The sequencing input was peripheral blood. The chain couples TRBV11-2 to TRBJ2-2; possible D gene TRBD2, 6 bases. CDR3 sequence (DNA): TGTGCCAGCAGATCCCTTAGAGGGAGGCGAAGCGGGGAGCTGTTTTTT. Its protein product is CASRSLRGRRSGELFF.